Listed below are T cell receptor beta chains from one sample, sequenced in a study of blood T cell repertoires in COVID-19. The assay was immunoSEQ multiplex PCR, and TCRdb's table has in-frame clones only and misses some. The table shows roughly 90,000 clones, with around 75% occurring only once. Sequencing input: peripheral blood. These receptors were taken from a woman of 80 years or more with active or convalescent COVID-19. Each CDR3 is given with its conserved first and last residue. Each record gives: D gene, clone size, J gene, V gene, CDR3 DNA, CDR3 protein. A D gene is named only where the DNA matches it firmly. The listing skips clone size in some rows; elsewhere it reads once, few, many or a size class.

d_call: -; clone_size: -; j_call: TRBJ1-3; v_call: TRBV5-1; cdr3_nt: TGCGCCAGCAGCGTATCCGGGAGCACTGGAAACACCATATATTTT; cdr3_aa: CASSVSGSTGNTIYF
d_call: TRBD2; clone_size: few; j_call: TRBJ2-1; v_call: TRBV11-2; cdr3_nt: TGTGCCAGCAGCTTTCTAGCCAGCGGGAGGGCCAATGAGCAGTTCTTC; cdr3_aa: CASSFLASGRANEQFF
d_call: -; clone_size: -; j_call: TRBJ2-2; v_call: TRBV5-1; cdr3_nt: TGCGCCAGCAGCTTGGGACAGGACACCGGGGAGCTGTTTTTT; cdr3_aa: CASSLGQDTGELFF
d_call: -; clone_size: once; j_call: TRBJ1-2; v_call: TRBV25-1; cdr3_nt: TGTGCCAGCAGCGCCGAGTGGGGGGACCTGGGCGGCTACACCTTC; cdr3_aa: CASSAEWGDLGGYTF
d_call: -; clone_size: -; j_call: TRBJ2-7; v_call: TRBV7-3; cdr3_nt: TGTGCCAGCAGGCGAGAACACATAGCCCTGGGCTCCTACGAGCAGTACTTC; cdr3_aa: CASRREHIALGSYEQYF
d_call: TRBD1; clone_size: few; j_call: TRBJ2-7; v_call: TRBV6-6; cdr3_nt: TGTGCCAGCAGTAGCCCCGGACAGGGGGTCGAGCAGTACTTC; cdr3_aa: CASSSPGQGVEQYF
d_call: TRBD1; clone_size: -; j_call: TRBJ2-7; v_call: TRBV28; cdr3_nt: TGTGCCAGCAGTTTATCCCAGGGGGATAAAGAGCAGTACTTC; cdr3_aa: CASSLSQGDKEQYF
d_call: TRBD2; clone_size: few; j_call: TRBJ2-5; v_call: TRBV4-1; cdr3_nt: TGCGCCAGCAGCCAAGAACGGTGGCTAGCGGGGGGCCACAAGAAAGAGACCCAGTACTTC; cdr3_aa: CASSQERWLAGGHKKETQYF
d_call: -; clone_size: -; j_call: TRBJ2-1; v_call: TRBV12-5; cdr3_nt: TGTGCTAGTGGTTTGGGGAGGGACGCTAACAATGAGCAGTTCTTC; cdr3_aa: CASGLGRDANNEQFF
d_call: -; clone_size: -; j_call: TRBJ1-5; v_call: TRBV6-5; cdr3_nt: TGTGCCAGCAGTTCCGATTTAGCAAAGCCCCAGCATTTT; cdr3_aa: CASSSDLAKPQHF
d_call: -; clone_size: -; j_call: TRBJ2-7; v_call: TRBV29-1; cdr3_nt: TGCAGCGTTGGGGCCCCCAACTACGAGCAGTACTTC; cdr3_aa: CSVGAPNYEQYF
d_call: TRBD2; clone_size: -; j_call: TRBJ2-7; v_call: TRBV18; cdr3_nt: TGTGCCAGCTCACCACCCGGTGCCGGGACTAGCGGCTACGAGCAGTACTTC; cdr3_aa: CASSPPGAGTSGYEQYF
d_call: TRBD1; clone_size: -; j_call: TRBJ1-1; v_call: TRBV18; cdr3_nt: TGTGCCAGCTCACCACCGTTAGGACAGGGCGGGACTGAAGCTTTCTTT; cdr3_aa: CASSPPLGQGGTEAFF
d_call: TRBD1; clone_size: -; j_call: TRBJ2-2; v_call: TRBV5-5; cdr3_nt: TGTGCCAGCAGCTTGAAGTCAGGGGGAAACACCGGGGAGCTGTTTTTT; cdr3_aa: CASSLKSGGNTGELFF
d_call: TRBD1; clone_size: -; j_call: TRBJ1-2; v_call: TRBV7-7; cdr3_nt: TGTGCTAGCAGCTTTAGGGCGAGGGACAGGGATGGCTACACCTTC; cdr3_aa: CASSFRARDRDGYTF
d_call: TRBD1; clone_size: -; j_call: TRBJ2-7; v_call: TRBV4-2; cdr3_nt: TGTGCCAGCAGCCGAACCGGGACAGAGTACGAGCAGTACTTC; cdr3_aa: CASSRTGTEYEQYF
d_call: -; clone_size: few; j_call: TRBJ2-1; v_call: TRBV6-5; cdr3_nt: TGTGCCAGCAGTTATAGGGGTGGGAACCCCTACAATGAGCAGTTCTTC; cdr3_aa: CASSYRGGNPYNEQFF
d_call: -; clone_size: -; j_call: TRBJ1-5; v_call: TRBV30; cdr3_nt: TGTGCCTGGAGCCCATCACATTATAGCAATCAGCCCCAGCATTTT; cdr3_aa: CAWSPSHYSNQPQHF
d_call: TRBD1; clone_size: -; j_call: TRBJ1-2; v_call: TRBV7-2; cdr3_nt: TGTGCCAGCAGCTTAGGAGAGGGGGCGGATGGCTACACCTTC; cdr3_aa: CASSLGEGADGYTF
d_call: -; clone_size: -; j_call: TRBJ2-3; v_call: TRBV6-5; cdr3_nt: TGTGCCAGCAGTTATGACCGGAGTCAAGATACGCAGTATTTT; cdr3_aa: CASSYDRSQDTQYF
d_call: TRBD1; clone_size: -; j_call: TRBJ2-1; v_call: TRBV11-2; cdr3_nt: TGTGCCAGCAGCTTAGCGACAGGGCCCTACAATGAGCAGTTCTTC; cdr3_aa: CASSLATGPYNEQFF
d_call: TRBD2; clone_size: -; j_call: TRBJ2-7; v_call: TRBV27; cdr3_nt: TGTGCCAGCAGTCCCCGGGGGACTAGCGGGAGTGTGTACGAGCAGTACTTC; cdr3_aa: CASSPRGTSGSVYEQYF
d_call: TRBD1; clone_size: -; j_call: TRBJ1-2; v_call: TRBV4-3; cdr3_nt: TGCGCCAGCAGCCAAGAATTCACAGGGGTGGGTGGCTACACCTTC; cdr3_aa: CASSQEFTGVGGYTF
d_call: -; clone_size: -; j_call: TRBJ1-1; v_call: TRBV7-9; cdr3_nt: TGTGCCAGCAGCGTCGGACAAGTGAACACTGAAGCTTTCTTT; cdr3_aa: CASSVGQVNTEAFF
d_call: -; clone_size: -; j_call: TRBJ2-1; v_call: TRBV3-1/TRBV3-2; cdr3_nt: TGTGCCAGCAGCCCCCGGGGGGCCGGGGAGCAGTTCTTC; cdr3_aa: CASSPRGAGEQFF
d_call: TRBD1; clone_size: once; j_call: TRBJ1-2; v_call: TRBV5-1; cdr3_nt: TGCGCCAGCAGCTTGGGGACAGGGCCCGCCTTAGGCTACACCTTC; cdr3_aa: CASSLGTGPALGYTF
d_call: TRBD2; clone_size: few; j_call: TRBJ2-1; v_call: TRBV10-3; cdr3_nt: TGTGCCAGCTCCGGGACTAGCGGGAGTCTAGCCTACAATGAGCAGTTCTTC; cdr3_aa: CASSGTSGSLAYNEQFF
d_call: TRBD1; clone_size: -; j_call: TRBJ1-6; v_call: TRBV24-1; cdr3_nt: TGTGCCACCAAGGGGGCGACCTATAATTCACCCCTCCACTTT; cdr3_aa: CATKGATYNSPLHF
d_call: TRBD1; clone_size: -; j_call: TRBJ1-1; v_call: TRBV18; cdr3_nt: TGTGCCAGCTCACCACTGACAGGGTTGAACACTGAAGCTTTCTTT; cdr3_aa: CASSPLTGLNTEAFF
d_call: -; clone_size: -; j_call: TRBJ1-1; v_call: TRBV6-5; cdr3_nt: TGTGCCAGCAGTTACCCAGGGGCTGAAGCTTTCTTT; cdr3_aa: CASSYPGAEAFF
d_call: TRBD1; clone_size: -; j_call: TRBJ1-6; v_call: TRBV6-5; cdr3_nt: TGTGCCAGCAGTTGGACAGGAATCAATTCACCCCTCCACTTT; cdr3_aa: CASSWTGINSPLHF
d_call: -; clone_size: -; j_call: TRBJ1-1; v_call: TRBV5-1; cdr3_nt: TGCGCCAGCAGCCCGGGGGACGGTTACACTGAAGCTTTCTTT; cdr3_aa: CASSPGDGYTEAFF
d_call: TRBD1; clone_size: -; j_call: TRBJ2-7; v_call: TRBV30; cdr3_nt: TGTGCCTGGAGTGTAGGGACAGGGAAGTACGAGCAGTACTTC; cdr3_aa: CAWSVGTGKYEQYF
d_call: TRBD1; clone_size: few; j_call: TRBJ1-2; v_call: TRBV11-2; cdr3_nt: TGTGCCAGCAGCTTAGCAGGGGGCCACTATGGCTACACCTTC; cdr3_aa: CASSLAGGHYGYTF